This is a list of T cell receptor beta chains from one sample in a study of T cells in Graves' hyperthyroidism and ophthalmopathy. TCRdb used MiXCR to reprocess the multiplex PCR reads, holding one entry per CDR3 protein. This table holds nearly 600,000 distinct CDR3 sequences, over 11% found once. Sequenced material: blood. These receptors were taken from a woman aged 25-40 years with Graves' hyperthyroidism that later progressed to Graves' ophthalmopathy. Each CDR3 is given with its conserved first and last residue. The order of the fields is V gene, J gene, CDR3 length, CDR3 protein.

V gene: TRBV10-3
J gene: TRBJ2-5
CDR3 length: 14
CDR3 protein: CAISGQGVQETQYF

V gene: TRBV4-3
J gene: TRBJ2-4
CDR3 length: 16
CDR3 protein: CASGTSGRGANNIQYF

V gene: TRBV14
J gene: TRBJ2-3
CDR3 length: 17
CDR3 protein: CASSQVGLGVWSDTQYF

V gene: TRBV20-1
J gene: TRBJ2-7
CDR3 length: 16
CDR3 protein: CSARDGKGTSAFGQYF

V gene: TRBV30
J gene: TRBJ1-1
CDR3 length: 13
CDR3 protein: CAWTWAGSTEAFF

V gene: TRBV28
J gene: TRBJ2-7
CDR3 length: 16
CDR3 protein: CASSALARTGGHEQYF

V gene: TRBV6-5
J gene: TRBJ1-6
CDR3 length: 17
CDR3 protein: CASSYSLRDGNNSPLHF

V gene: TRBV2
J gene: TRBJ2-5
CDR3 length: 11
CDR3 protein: CASQWTATQYF

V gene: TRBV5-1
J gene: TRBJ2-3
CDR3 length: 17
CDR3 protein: CASSGTQGAVLADTQYF

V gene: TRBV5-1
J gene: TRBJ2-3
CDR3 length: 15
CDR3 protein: CASSLLTSPTDTQYF

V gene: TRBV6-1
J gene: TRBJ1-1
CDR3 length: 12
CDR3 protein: CASRAFPTEAFF

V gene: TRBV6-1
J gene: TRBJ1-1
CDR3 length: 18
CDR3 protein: CASSEKERQPTMNTEAFF

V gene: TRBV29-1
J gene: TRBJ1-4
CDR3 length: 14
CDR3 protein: CSVGGEMINEKLFF

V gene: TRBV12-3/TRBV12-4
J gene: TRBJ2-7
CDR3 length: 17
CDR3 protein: CASRDRLAGGPYHEQYF

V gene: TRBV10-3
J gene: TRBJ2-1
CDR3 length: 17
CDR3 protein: CAISESGVSPAYNEQFF

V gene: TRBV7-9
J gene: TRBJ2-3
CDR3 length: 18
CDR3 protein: CASSLASGSFERGDTQYF

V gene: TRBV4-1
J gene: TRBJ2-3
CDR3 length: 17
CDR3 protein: CASSHGREPRGTDTQYF

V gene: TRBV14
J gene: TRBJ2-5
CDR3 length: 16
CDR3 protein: CASNPGLAGGKETQYF

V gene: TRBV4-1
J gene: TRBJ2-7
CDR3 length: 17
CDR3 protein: CASSQGILAGGTHEQYF

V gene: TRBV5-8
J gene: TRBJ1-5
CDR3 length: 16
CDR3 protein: CASSLGFRDSNQPQHF

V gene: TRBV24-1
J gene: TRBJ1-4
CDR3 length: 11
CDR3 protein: CATPPGEKLFF

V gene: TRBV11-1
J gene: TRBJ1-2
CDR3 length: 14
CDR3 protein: CASSLGHTNYGYTF

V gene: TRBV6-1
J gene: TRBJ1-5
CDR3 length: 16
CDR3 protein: CACSAGTGSSGQPQHF

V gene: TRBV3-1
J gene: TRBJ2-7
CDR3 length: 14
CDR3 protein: CASNRTSGIYEQYF